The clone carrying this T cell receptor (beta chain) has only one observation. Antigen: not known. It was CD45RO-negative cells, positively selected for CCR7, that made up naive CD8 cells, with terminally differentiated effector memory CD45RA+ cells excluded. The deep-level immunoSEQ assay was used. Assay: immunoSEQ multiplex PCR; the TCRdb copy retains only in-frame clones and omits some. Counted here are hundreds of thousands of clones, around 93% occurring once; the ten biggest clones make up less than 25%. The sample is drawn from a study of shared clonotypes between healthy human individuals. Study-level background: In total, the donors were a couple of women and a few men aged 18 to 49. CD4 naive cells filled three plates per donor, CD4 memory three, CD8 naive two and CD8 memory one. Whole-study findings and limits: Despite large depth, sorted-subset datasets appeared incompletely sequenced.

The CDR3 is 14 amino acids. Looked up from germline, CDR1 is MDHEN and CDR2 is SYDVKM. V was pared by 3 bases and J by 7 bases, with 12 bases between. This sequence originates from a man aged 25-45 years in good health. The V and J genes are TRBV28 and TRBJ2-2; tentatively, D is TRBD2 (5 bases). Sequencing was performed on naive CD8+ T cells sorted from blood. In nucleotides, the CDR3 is TGTGCCAGCAGTTTTGGGAGCGTGGGCGGGGAGCTGTTTTTT. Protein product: CASSFGSVGGELFF.